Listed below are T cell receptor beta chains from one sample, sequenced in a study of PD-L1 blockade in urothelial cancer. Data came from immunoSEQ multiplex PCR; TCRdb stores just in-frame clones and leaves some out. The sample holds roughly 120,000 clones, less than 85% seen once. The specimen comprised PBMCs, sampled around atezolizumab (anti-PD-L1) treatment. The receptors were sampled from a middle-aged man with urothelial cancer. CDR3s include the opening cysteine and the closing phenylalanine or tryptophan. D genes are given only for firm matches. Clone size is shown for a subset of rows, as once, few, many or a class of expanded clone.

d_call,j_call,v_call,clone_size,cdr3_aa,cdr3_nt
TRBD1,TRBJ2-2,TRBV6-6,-,CASSGTGASEVGELFF,TGTGCCAGCAGCGGAACAGGGGCCTCGGAGGTCGGGGAGCTGTTTTTT
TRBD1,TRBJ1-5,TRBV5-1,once,CASSPGTANQPQHF,TGCGCCAGCAGCCCGGGGACAGCCAATCAGCCCCAGCATTTT
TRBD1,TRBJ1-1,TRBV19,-,CASSPRQGRMMNTEAFF,TGTGCCAGTAGTCCCCGACAGGGCCGGATGATGAACACTGAAGCTTTCTTT
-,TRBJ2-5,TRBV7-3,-,CASSESGTPQETQYF,TGTGCCAGCAGCGAATCCGGGACACCGCAAGAGACCCAGTACTTC
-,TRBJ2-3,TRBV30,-,CAWRFAASTDTQYF,TGTGCCTGGAGATTTGCGGCTAGCACAGATACGCAGTATTTT
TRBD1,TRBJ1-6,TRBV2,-,CASSEFDRGTLHF,TGTGCCAGCAGTGAATTTGACAGGGGAACCCTCCACTTT
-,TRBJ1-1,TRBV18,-,CASSPRVDMNTEAFF,TGTGCCAGCTCACCCCGGGTTGATATGAACACTGAAGCTTTCTTT
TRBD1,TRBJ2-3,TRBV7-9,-,CASRPTGNLFSDTQYF,TGTGCCAGCAGGCCGACAGGGAACCTGTTTTCAGATACGCAGTATTTT
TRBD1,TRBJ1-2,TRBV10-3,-,CAISESPGTGRRGGYTF,TGTGCCATCAGTGAGTCCCCCGGGACAGGGCGAAGGGGGGGCTACACCTTC
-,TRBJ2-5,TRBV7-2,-,CASSLVVGGRGETQYF,TGTGCCAGCAGCTTAGTTGTGGGGGGGCGCGGAGAGACCCAGTACTTC
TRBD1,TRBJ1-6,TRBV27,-,CASSGQGNNSPLHF,TGTGCCAGCAGTGGACAGGGAAATAATTCACCCCTCCACTTT
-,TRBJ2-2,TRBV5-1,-,CASSLNRQGSTGELFF,TGCGCCAGCAGCTTGAATCGGCAGGGAAGCACCGGGGAGCTGTTTTTT
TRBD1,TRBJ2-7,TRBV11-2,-,CASSLGTGGLEQYF,TGTGCCAGCAGCCTCGGGACAGGGGGATTAGAGCAGTACTTC
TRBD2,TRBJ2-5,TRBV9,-,CASSGGGGRVETQYF,TGTGCCAGCAGCGGGGGGGGAGGGCGAGTAGAGACCCAGTACTTC
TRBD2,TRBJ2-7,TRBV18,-,CASSPLSSGASYEQYF,TGTGCCAGCTCACCACTGTCTAGCGGGGCTTCCTACGAGCAGTACTTC
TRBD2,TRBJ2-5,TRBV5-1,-,CASSLELAGSETQYF,TGCGCCAGCAGCTTGGAACTAGCGGGGTCTGAGACCCAGTACTTC